Sequencing of this TCR beta chain was carried out in a study of blood T cell repertoires in COVID-19. Across the whole study: Sites across the United States, Italy and Spain contributed samples from acute and convalescent COVID-19. Nucleic acid was either cDNA or gDNA, and it came from T cells, B-cell-depleted T cells, or PBMCs.

In the study's own analysis: Nucleated cell number was recorded as an estimate derived from reference gene primer amplification. Libraries were prepared by immunoSEQ multiplex PCR; TCRdb keeps only in-frame clonotypes and omits some of them. V and J calls and clone size follow that table, whereas D and trimming were derived from the DNA. The table shows 200,000 or so clones, with around three quarters occurring only once. The CDR3 contains 13 residues. J was trimmed by 2 bases and V by 4 bases; bases with no gene match: 3. Germline-derived CDR1 and CDR2 are SQVTM and ANQGSEA. Material: peripheral blood. This receptor was identified in a man between 60 and 75 years old with active or convalescent COVID-19. V usage is TRBV29-1 and J usage is TRBJ2-5; 8 nucleotides align to TRBD1. The CDR3 nucleotides are TGCAGCGTTGCGGACAGGGCACAAGAGACCCAGTACTTC. This sequence encodes CSVADRAQETQYF.